This TCR beta chain was observed in a study of blood T cell repertoires in COVID-19. Enrolled through a virtual design, the participants were between about 18 and 100 years of age and came from under 30 US areas. This clone was found a few times. Sequencing used immunoSEQ multiplex PCR; TCRdb keeps in-frame clones, though not all of them. This table holds over 200,000 clones, around 88% found once. The CDR3 has 18 residues. Germline V gene data show CDR1 as LGHNA and CDR2 as YSLEER. V shed 1 base, J shed 6 bases, and the junction held 10 bases outside the gene matches. Material for sequencing was PBMCs or T cells enriched from blood (not recorded which). The sequence was obtained from a man aged 35 to 55 who had recovered from COVID-19. The J gene is TRBJ2-2, the V gene TRBV4-3; 11 bases map to TRBD2. The CDR3 loop is CASSQAGRGLAGAGELFF. In DNA form, the CDR3 reads TGCGCCAGCAGCCAAGCGGGCCGAGGACTAGCGGGTGCCGGGGAGCTGTTTTTT.